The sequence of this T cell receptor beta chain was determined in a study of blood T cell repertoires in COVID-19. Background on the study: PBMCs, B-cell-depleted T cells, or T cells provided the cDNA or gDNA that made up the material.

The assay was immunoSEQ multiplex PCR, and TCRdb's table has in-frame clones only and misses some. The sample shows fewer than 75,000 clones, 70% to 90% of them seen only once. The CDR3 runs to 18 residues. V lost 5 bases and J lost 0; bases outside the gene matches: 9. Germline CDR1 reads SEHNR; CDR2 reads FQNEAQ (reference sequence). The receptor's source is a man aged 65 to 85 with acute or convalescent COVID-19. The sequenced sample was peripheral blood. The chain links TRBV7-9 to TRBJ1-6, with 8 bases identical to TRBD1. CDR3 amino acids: CASSVRGQESSYNSPLHF. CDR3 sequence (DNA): TGTGCCAGCAGCGTACGGGGACAGGAGAGCTCCTATAATTCACCCCTCCACTTT.